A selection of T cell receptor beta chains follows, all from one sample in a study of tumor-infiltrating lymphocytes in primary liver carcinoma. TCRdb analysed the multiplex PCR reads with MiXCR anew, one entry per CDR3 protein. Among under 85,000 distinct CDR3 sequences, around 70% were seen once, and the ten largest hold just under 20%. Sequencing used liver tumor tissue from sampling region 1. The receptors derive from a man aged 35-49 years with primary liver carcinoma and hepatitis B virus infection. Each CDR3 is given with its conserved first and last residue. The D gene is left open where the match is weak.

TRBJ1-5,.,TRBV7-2,CASSLFRVDQPQHF
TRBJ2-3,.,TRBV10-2,CASGEGGNDTQYF
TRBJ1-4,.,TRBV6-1,CASPESWSGKLFF
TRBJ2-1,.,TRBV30,CAYGPRDNEQFF
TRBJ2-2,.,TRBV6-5,CASSYAVDGTEELFF
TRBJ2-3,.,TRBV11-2,CASGPGSPSDTQYF
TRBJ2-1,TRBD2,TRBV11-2,CASSWGGSSYNEQFF
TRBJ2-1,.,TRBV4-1,CANSQDPQGSYNEQFF
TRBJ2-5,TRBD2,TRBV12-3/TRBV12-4,CTSSLSGTSGAQETQYF
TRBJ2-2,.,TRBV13,CTSSFVSADTGELFF
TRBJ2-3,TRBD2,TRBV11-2,CASSHTSGFEDTQYF
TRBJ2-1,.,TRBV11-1,CASSRPPEGGYNEQFF